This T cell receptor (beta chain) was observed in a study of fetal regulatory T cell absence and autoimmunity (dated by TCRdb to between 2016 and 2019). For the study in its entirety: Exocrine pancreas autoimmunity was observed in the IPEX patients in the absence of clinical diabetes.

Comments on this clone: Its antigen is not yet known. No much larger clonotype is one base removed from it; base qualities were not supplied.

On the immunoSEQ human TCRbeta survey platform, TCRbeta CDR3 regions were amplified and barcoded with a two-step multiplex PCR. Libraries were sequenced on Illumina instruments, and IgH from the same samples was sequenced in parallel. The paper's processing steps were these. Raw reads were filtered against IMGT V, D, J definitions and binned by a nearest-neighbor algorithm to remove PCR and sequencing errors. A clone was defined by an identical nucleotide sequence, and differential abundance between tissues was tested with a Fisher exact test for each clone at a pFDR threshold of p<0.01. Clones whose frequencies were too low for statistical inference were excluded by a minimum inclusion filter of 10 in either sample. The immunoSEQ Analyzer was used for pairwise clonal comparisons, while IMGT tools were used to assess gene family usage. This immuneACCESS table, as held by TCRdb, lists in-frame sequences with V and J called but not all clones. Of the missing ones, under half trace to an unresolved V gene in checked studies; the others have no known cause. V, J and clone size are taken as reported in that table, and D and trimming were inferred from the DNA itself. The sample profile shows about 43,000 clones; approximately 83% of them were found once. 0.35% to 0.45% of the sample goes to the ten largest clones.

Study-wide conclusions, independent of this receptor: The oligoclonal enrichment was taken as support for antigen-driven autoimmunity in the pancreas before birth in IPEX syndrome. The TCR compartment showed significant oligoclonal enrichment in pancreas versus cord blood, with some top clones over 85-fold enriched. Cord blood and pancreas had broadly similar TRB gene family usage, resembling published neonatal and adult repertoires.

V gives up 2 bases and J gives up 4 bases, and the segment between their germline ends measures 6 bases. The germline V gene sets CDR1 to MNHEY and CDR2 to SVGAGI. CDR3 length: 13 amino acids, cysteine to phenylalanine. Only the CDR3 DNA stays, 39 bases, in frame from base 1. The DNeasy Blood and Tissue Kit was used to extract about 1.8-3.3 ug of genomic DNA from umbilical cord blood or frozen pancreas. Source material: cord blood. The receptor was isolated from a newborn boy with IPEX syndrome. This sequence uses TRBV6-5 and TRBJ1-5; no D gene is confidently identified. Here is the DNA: TGTGCCAGCAGTTACCAGGTAAATCAGCCCCAGCATTTT. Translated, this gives CASSYQVNQPQHF.